This T cell receptor (beta chain) was documented in a study of cytomegalovirus exposure and HLA in healthy donors. Study-wide context: Around 200 million T cells yielded 120 million or so unique TCR beta sequences, as an earlier analysis found.

Both 60 Vbeta primers and 13 Jbeta primers went into the PCR. Only in-frame clones appear in the TCRdb table, and some are missing; sequencing was by immunoSEQ multiplex PCR. The sample has 85,000 to 120,000 clones, about two thirds seen once. Study-level findings and limits: The study recorded 150 to 200 TCR beta chains that were cytomegalovirus-associated.

To note about this clone: Its specificity is not known. Within the sample, other DNA sequences also encode this same CDR3.

The V segment lost 10 bases and the J segment 3 bases; nucleotides outside the gene matches: 25. The CDR3 is 19 residues long. CDR1 is WNHNN, CDR2 SYGVQD, per germline (reference sequence). The chain has TRBV10-1 and TRBJ2-7; TRBD1 aligns across 9 bases. The sequencing input was PBMCs. This TCR came from a female donor in good health and CMV-seronegative. CDR3 nucleotides: TGCGCCACACCTCCCGGGACAGGGTTTAGGAGAGTCGAATACTACGAGCAGTACTTC. It is translated as CATPPGTGFRRVEYYEQYF.